Each of the 10 T cell receptor beta chains below was sequenced from the same sample in a study of cytomegalovirus exposure and HLA in healthy donors. Sequencing used immunoSEQ multiplex PCR; TCRdb keeps in-frame clones, though not all of them. The sample yields roughly 230,000 clones, 90% seen once. The sequenced sample was PBMCs. The receptor source for this set is a woman aged 25 to 45 in good health and CMV-seronegative.

In DNA, the CDR3 is TGTGCCAGCAGTGACGGACCCAGCACAGATACGCAGTATTTT. Translating gives CASSDGPSTDTQYF. The rearrangement uses TRBV6-4 and TRBJ2-3; D uncertain. V gave up 2 bases and J gave up 0 bases, with 6 bases separating them. CDR3 length equals 14 residues. Germline V gene sequence: CDR1 MRHNA, CDR2 SNTAGT.

This chain uses TRBV9 with TRBJ2-1, with 7 bases identical to TRBD2. Germline values: CDR1 SGDLS, CDR2 YYNGEE. There are 15 residues in the CDR3. Trimming removed 2 bases from V and 5 bases from J; junction bases left unmatched: 7. For the CDR3, the DNA is TGTGCCAGCAGCGTGATAGCGGGCATGGACAATGAGCAGTTCTTC. It codes for CASSVIAGMDNEQFF.

The chain carries TRBV9 and TRBJ2-7; 9 nucleotides match TRBD1. This CDR3 has 16 amino acids. The V segment lost 4 bases and the J segment 5 bases; nucleotides outside the gene matches: 13. From germline, CDR1 is SGDLS and CDR2 YYNGEE. The CDR3 sequence is CASSSGGQGWPHEQYF. The DNA of the CDR3 is TGTGCCAGCAGCTCAGGGGGACAGGGATGGCCCCACGAGCAGTACTTC. Looking up the rest from reference TRBV9 and TRBJ2-7 gives the full variable domain: DSGVTQTPKHLITATGQRVTLRCSPRSGDLSVYWYQQSLDQGLQFLIQYYNGEERAKGNILERFSAQQFPDLHSELNLSSLELGDSALYFCASSSGGQGWPHEQYFGPGTRLTVT.

V and J are TRBV29-1 and TRBJ2-1, with a possible D match to TRBD2 (5 bases). CDR1 is SQVTM and CDR2 is ANQGSEA in the germline V gene. V was clipped by 2 bases and J by 9 bases, with 5 bases between them. This CDR3 spans 10 amino acids. CDR3 amino acids: CSVERGEQFF. The CDR3 DNA is TGCAGCGTTGAACGGGGTGAGCAGTTCTTC.

Comments on this clone: A much larger clone lies one base from this, so it may be a read error. V and J are TRBV11-1 and TRBJ1-3, with D possibly TRBD1 on 5 matching bases. This CDR3 spans 14 amino acids. Trimming pared 3 bases from V and 1 base from J, leaving 7 bases between. Germline loops: CDR1 SGHAT, CDR2 FQDESV (reference sequence). The CDR3 loop is CASSFPGSGNTIYF. CDR3 DNA: TGTGCCAGCAGCTTTCCAGGGTCTGGAAACACCATATATTTT.

The CDR3 coding sequence is TGTGCCAGCAGTTTACAGGGCGCTCTCTACGAGCAGTACTTC. It translates to CASSLQGALYEQYF. The chain uses TRBV28 and TRBJ2-7; maybe TRBD1 (5 bases). Germline CDR1 reads MDHEN; CDR2 reads SYDVKM. CDR3 length: 14 amino acids. The germline V and J ends were trimmed by 2 bases and 3 bases, with 11 bases remaining between them.

This chain uses TRBV30 with TRBJ2-2; 12 nucleotides match TRBD2. The trim removed 2 bases at V and 6 bases at J, leaving 7 bases unmatched. This CDR3 contains 16 residues. In germline, CDR1 is GTSNPN, CDR2 SVGIG (reference sequence). The CDR3 reads CAWSRLAGVFPGELFF. The CDR3 DNA follows: TGTGCCTGGAGTAGACTAGCGGGAGTATTCCCCGGGGAGCTGTTTTTT.

The chain couples TRBV2 to TRBJ2-5, with TRBD2 matching 12 bases. Germline V CDR1 and CDR2: SNHLY, FYNNEI. Trimming cost V 7 bases and J 3 bases; bases outside gene matches: 3. This CDR3 has 14 residues. CDR3 amino acids: CASNRLAGEETQYF. The CDR3 DNA reads as TGTGCCAGCAATCGACTAGCGGGAGAAGAGACCCAGTACTTC.

V gene TRBV10-3 combines with J gene TRBJ2-5; no firm D call. The V gene lost 4 bases and the J gene lost 3 bases, with 9 bases spanning the gap. CDR3 size: 13 residues. Germline CDR1 is ENHRY and CDR2 is SYGVKD. CDR3 DNA sequence: TGTGCCATCAGTGCGGCGATAGAAGAGACCCAGTACTTC. Residues: CAISAAIEETQYF.

This CDR3 is CASSSLAGSSYNEQFF. In DNA form, the CDR3 reads TGTGCCAGTAGTAGCTTAGCGGGATCTTCCTACAATGAGCAGTTCTTC. The gene calls are TRBV19 and TRBJ2-1; 8 bases are a match to TRBD2. The germline CDR1 and CDR2 sequences are LNHDA and SQIVND (reference sequence). The CDR3 covers 16 residues. V dropped 4 bases and J dropped 1; count of bases not matched to a gene: 6.